Here is one TCR beta chain with its context. CDR3 length equals 13 residues. V dropped 9 bases and J dropped 7; count of bases not matched to a gene: 7. Germline V lookup: CDR1 SNHLY, CDR2 FYNNEI. One entry per CDR3 protein results from TCRdb running MiXCR on the RACE reads. The table includes approximately 110,000 distinct CDR3 sequences, roughly a third detected once. The time point was: patch test 3, about 24 weeks after DPC sensitization. As for treatment: therapeutic diphenylcyclopropenone sensitization with weekly scalp DPC. Alopecia patients, 18 to 70 years old and DPC-suitable, served as donors. The sample comes from a study of human T cells and chemical hapten exposure.

The clonotype comes from a man aged 40-55 years with alopecia areata. Some clones in this sample may be carry-over from other donors' samples. The chain employs TRBV2 and TRBJ2-1, with 9 bases fitting TRBD1. The material sequenced was whole blood, taken in connection with sensitization to the hapten diphenylcyclopropenone (DPC). The CDR3 sequence is CARKGQGRNEQFF. The CDR3 DNA reads TGTGCCAGAAAGGGACAGGGTCGTAATGAGCAGTTCTTC.